Listed here are 22 T cell receptor beta chains from one sample, sequenced in a study of control samples from healthy donors and cancer patients. Method: immunoSEQ multiplex PCR; TCRdb's copy keeps in-frame clones and lacks some. The data contain 130,000 or so clones, 91% of them seen just once; the ten biggest clones take up under 9%. The sequenced sample consisted of blood. These receptors originate from a man aged 18 to 29 in good health.

The chain links TRBV20-1 to TRBJ2-7; 9 bases are a match to TRBD1. CDR1 is DFQATT and CDR2 is SNEGSKA in the germline V gene (reference sequence). The V segment lost 3 bases and the J segment 2 bases; nucleotides outside the gene matches: 2. The CDR3 loop spans 13 amino acids. The CDR3 sequence: CSASWDRAYEQYF. The DNA for the CDR3 is TGCAGTGCTAGTTGGGACAGGGCCTACGAGCAGTACTTC.

CDR3: CSVLADRGLIAKNIQYF. The CDR3 bases are TGCAGCGTCCTAGCCGACCGGGGACTGATAGCCAAAAACATTCAGTACTTC. This chain connects TRBV29-1 to TRBJ2-4, with D perhaps matching TRBD2 (6 bases). The CDR3 is made up of 17 amino acids. Germline CDR1 reads SQVTM; CDR2 reads ANQGSEA. V was shortened by 6 bases and J by 0 bases, with 21 bases between the two germline ends.

The gene calls are TRBV20-1 and TRBJ1-2; D remains ambiguous. V was shortened by 5 bases and J by 3 bases, with 7 bases between the two germline ends. The germline CDR1 and CDR2 sequences are DFQATT and SNEGSKA (reference sequence). The CDR3 contains 11 residues. The CDR3 spells CSAPTDYGYTF. DNA of the CDR3: TGCAGTGCTCCAACAGACTATGGCTACACCTTC.

This sequence joins TRBV20-1 and TRBJ1-1; D remains unclear. The V gene lost 5 bases and the J gene lost 2 bases, with 6 bases spanning the gap. Germline V lookup: CDR1 DFQATT, CDR2 SNEGSKA (reference sequence). The CDR3 totals 11 residues. The CDR3 bases are TGCAGTGCTCCGGACAACACTGAAGCTTTCTTT. Protein sequence: CSAPDNTEAFF.

The chain links TRBV6-6 to TRBJ1-5; D perhaps matches TRBD1 (5 bases). The V and J ends lost 4 bases and 0 bases respectively, with 10 bases between them. The CDR3 sequence is 15 residues long. Per germline, CDR1 MNHNY and CDR2 SVGAGI (reference sequence). In DNA form, the CDR3 reads TGTGCCAGCAGTTCGGGGCAGGGTAGCAATCAGCCCCAGCATTTT. It specifies CASSSGQGSNQPQHF.

This chain links TRBV9 with TRBJ1-2; D is uncertain. Trimming cost V 0 bases and J 2 bases, with 8 bases left between them. Per germline, CDR1 SGDLS and CDR2 YYNGEE. The CDR3 length is 14 residues. The CDR3: CASSVGSGNYGYTF. For the CDR3, the DNA is TGTGCCAGCAGCGTAGGCAGCGGGAACTATGGCTACACCTTC.

The chain carries TRBV21-1 and TRBJ2-2; TRBD1 is taken as the D call from the table, unchecked against the DNA. TRBV21-1 is a documented pseudogene. The CDR3 contains 17 residues. Written as DNA, the CDR3 is TGTGCCAGCCAGCCCTTAATATTTGGACAGCCCACCGGGGAGCTGTTTTTT. Residues: CASQPLIFGQPTGELFF.

This chain's CDR3 is CASSLSTGLYGYTF. The DNA for the CDR3 is TGTGCCAGCAGCTTAAGCACGGGGCTCTATGGCTACACCTTC. The rearrangement joins TRBV7-2 to TRBJ1-2; D perhaps matches TRBD1 (5 bases). The CDR3 covers 14 residues. Germline values: CDR1 SGHTA, CDR2 FQGNSA. The V gene lost 2 bases and the J gene lost 4 bases, with 11 bases spanning the gap.

This clone occurred once. The chain recombines TRBV2 with TRBJ1-2; 7 bases align to TRBD1. Germline V gene lookup returns CDR1 SNHLY and CDR2 FYNNEI. The CDR3 sequence is 13 residues long. V was clipped by 5 bases and J by 5 bases; unmatched bases: 5. CDR3 bases: TGTGCCAGCAGTACCGGGACAGAGTATGGCTACACCTTC. Translation: CASSTGTEYGYTF.

The V and J genes are TRBV15 and TRBJ2-6, with 15 bases that match TRBD2. Germline values: CDR1 LNHNV, CDR2 YYDKDF (reference sequence). This CDR3 has 19 amino acids. Trimming removed 1 base from V and 2 bases from J; junction bases left unmatched: 3. The CDR3 DNA sequence: TGTGCCACCAGCAGAGGGACTAGCGGGGGGGCGCCTGGGGCCAACGTCCTGACTTTC. The encoded protein is CATSRGTSGGAPGANVLTF.

The J gene is TRBJ2-7, the V gene TRBV5-6; 8 bases match TRBD2. V was clipped by 0 bases and J by 3 bases; unmatched bases: 2. The CDR3 runs to 14 residues. In germline, CDR1 is SGHDT, CDR2 YYEEEE. The chain's CDR3 is CASSLVSGGYEQYF. CDR3 nucleotides: TGTGCCAGCAGCTTGGTCAGCGGGGGCTACGAGCAGTACTTC.

The chain joins TRBV5-1 to TRBJ1-2; D gene unclear. From germline, CDR1 is SGHRS and CDR2 YFSETQ. There are 12 residues in the CDR3. V was pared by 4 bases and J by 8 bases, with 12 bases between. The CDR3 DNA reads TGCGCCAGCAGCGAGACGGGTAGAGGCTACACCTTC. Translation gives CASSETGRGYTF. Variable domain in full (rest from reference TRBV5-1 and TRBJ1-2): KAGVTQTPRYLIKTRGQQVTLSCSPISGHRSVSWYQQTPGQGLQFLFEYFSETQRNKGNFPGRFSGRQFSNSRSEMNVSTLELGDSALYLCASSETGRGYTFGSGTRLTVV.

The rearrangement uses TRBV7-2 and TRBJ1-2; 7 bases fit TRBD1. With V trimmed by 1 base and J by 8 bases, 4 bases remained unmatched. This CDR3 contains 13 residues. Germline assignment: CDR1 SGHTA and CDR2 FQGNSA. CDR3 in DNA: TGTGCCAGCAGCTTAGTGACAGGGAAAGGCTACACCTTC. Encoded protein: CASSLVTGKGYTF.

This clone has more than one count but fewer than ten. The V and J genes are TRBV29-1 and TRBJ2-1, with D perhaps TRBD2 (7 bases). The CDR3 runs to 15 residues. Trimming pared 4 bases from V and 1 base from J, leaving 14 bases between. Per germline, CDR1 SQVTM and CDR2 ANQGSEA. The CDR3 protein is CSVVGGAPSYNEQFF. For the CDR3, the DNA is TGCAGCGTTGTTGGGGGGGCCCCTTCCTACAATGAGCAGTTCTTC.

This chain links TRBV29-1 with TRBJ1-2; 10 bases line up with TRBD1. Germline-derived CDR1 and CDR2 are SQVTM and ANQGSEA. This CDR3 has 13 amino acids. Trimming took 5 bases from V and 7 from J; bases not matched to a gene: 7. The CDR3 nucleotides are TGCAGCGTTCCGGGACAGGGGTTAGGTGGCTACACCTTC. Its protein is CSVPGQGLGGYTF.

This clone has only one observation. V usage is TRBV19 and J usage is TRBJ2-4; D remains unclear. V lost 4 bases to trimming and J lost 1 base, with 14 bases between them. The CDR3 has 16 amino acids. CDR1 and CDR2 (germline): LNHDA, SQIVND (reference sequence). Here the CDR3 reads CASSTGREFAKNIQYF. In DNA, the CDR3 is TGTGCCAGTAGTACTGGACGTGAATTCGCCAAAAACATTCAGTACTTC.

The V call is TRBV5-5, the J call TRBJ1-2; D is unclear. Germline CDR1 and CDR2: SGHKS and YYEKEE (reference sequence). The CDR3 runs 10 residues. The V end lost 1 base, the J end lost 6 bases, and 1 base lay between the germline ends. This CDR3 reads CASSLHGYTF. In DNA, the CDR3 is TGTGCCAGCAGCTTGCATGGCTACACCTTC.

This clone was counted between two and nine times. The rearrangement links TRBV11-2 to TRBJ1-1; TRBD1 matches at 8 bases. Trimming at V came to 4 bases and at J to 5 bases, leaving 18 bases not matched to a gene. This CDR3 has 18 residues. Germline V gives CDR1 SGHAT, CDR2 FQNNGV. The CDR3: CASSSRFQTAGGKTEAFF. The CDR3 nucleotides read TGTGCCAGCAGCTCCCGTTTTCAGACCGCAGGGGGCAAGACTGAAGCTTTCTTT. The entire variable domain, with the rest obtained from reference TRBV11-2 and TRBJ1-1, is as follows: EAGVAQSPRYKIIEKRQSVAFWCNPISGHATLYWYQQILGQGPKLLIQFQNNGVVDDSQLPKDRFSAERLKGVDSTLKIQPAKLEDSAVYLCASSSRFQTAGGKTEAFFGQGTRLTVV.

The V and J genes are TRBV5-1 and TRBJ2-5, with TRBD1 identical over 8 bases. The CDR3 sequence is 16 residues long. V was clipped by 4 bases and J by 4 bases; unmatched bases: 12. Germline CDR1 reads SGHRS; CDR2 reads YFSETQ. The chain's CDR3 is CASSLQGAEGGETQYF. In nucleotides, the CDR3 is TGCGCCAGCAGCCTCCAGGGGGCGGAAGGCGGAGAGACCCAGTACTTC.

The chain employs TRBV7-6 and TRBJ1-5; TRBD1 matches 10 bases. Per germline, CDR1 SGHVS and CDR2 FNYEAQ. The CDR3 runs to 18 residues. V was pared by 1 base and J by 6 bases, with 12 bases of the junction left unmatched. The chain's CDR3 is CASSLDVGGQGFGQPQHF. In nucleotides, the CDR3 is TGTGCCAGCAGCTTAGACGTTGGGGGACAGGGGTTTGGTCAGCCCCAGCATTTT.

The rearrangement uses TRBV19 and TRBJ2-1; D is possibly TRBD1 (6 bases). V was pared by 5 bases and J by 4 bases, with 18 bases between. Germline lookup yields CDR1 LNHDA and CDR2 SQIVND (reference sequence). This CDR3 is 16 amino acids long. In nucleotides, the CDR3 is TGTGCCAGTAGTTCCACAGGGAGAAGACCTTACAATGAGCAGTTCTTC. Amino acids: CASSSTGRRPYNEQFF.

The V call is TRBV29-1, the J call TRBJ1-5; the match to TRBD1 covers 10 bases. The germline gives CDR1 SQVTM, CDR2 ANQGSEA. The ends lost 6 bases at V and 5 bases at J; junction bases unmatched: 1. The CDR3 extends over 12 amino acids. CDR3 sequence (DNA): TGCAGCGTAGGGACAGGGGATCAGCCCCAGCATTTT. Translating it yields CSVGTGDQPQHF.